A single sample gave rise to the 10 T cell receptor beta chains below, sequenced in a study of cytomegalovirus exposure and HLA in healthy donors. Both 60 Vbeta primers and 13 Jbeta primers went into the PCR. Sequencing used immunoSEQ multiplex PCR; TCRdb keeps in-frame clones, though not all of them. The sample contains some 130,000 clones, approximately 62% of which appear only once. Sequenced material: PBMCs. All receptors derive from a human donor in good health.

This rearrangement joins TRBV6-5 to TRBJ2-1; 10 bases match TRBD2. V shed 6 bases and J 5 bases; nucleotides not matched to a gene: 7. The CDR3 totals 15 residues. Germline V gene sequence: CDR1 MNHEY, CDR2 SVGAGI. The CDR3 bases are TGTGCCAGCAGACTGAGCGGGAGGGAGAACAATGAGCAGTTCTTC. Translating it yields CASRLSGRENNEQFF.

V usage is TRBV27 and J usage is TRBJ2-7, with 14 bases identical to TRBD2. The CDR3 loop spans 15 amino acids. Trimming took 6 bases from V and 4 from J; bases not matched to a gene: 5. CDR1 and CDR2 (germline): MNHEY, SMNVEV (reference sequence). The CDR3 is CASRLTSGRAYEQYF. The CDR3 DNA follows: TGTGCCAGCAGACTGACTAGCGGGAGGGCGTACGAGCAGTACTTC.

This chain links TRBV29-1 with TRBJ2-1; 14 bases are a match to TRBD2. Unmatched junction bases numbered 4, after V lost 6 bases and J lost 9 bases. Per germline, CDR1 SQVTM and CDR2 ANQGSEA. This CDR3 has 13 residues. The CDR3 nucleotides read TGCAGCGTGCCGACTAGCGGGAGGGGTGAGCAGTTCTTC. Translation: CSVPTSGRGEQFF.

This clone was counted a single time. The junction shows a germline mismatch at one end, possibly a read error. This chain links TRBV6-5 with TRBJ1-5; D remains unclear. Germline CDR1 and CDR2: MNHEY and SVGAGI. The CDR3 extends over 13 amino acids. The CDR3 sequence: CASSYDSNQPQHF. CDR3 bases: TGTGCCAGCAGTTACGATAGCAATCAGCCCCAGCACTTT.

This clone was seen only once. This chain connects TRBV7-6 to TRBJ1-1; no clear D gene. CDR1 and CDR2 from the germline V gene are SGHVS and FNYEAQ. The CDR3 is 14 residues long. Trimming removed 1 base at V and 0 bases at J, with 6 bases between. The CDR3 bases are TGTGCCAGCAGCTTAGGCGATTTGAACACTGAAGCTTTCTTT. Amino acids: CASSLGDLNTEAFF.

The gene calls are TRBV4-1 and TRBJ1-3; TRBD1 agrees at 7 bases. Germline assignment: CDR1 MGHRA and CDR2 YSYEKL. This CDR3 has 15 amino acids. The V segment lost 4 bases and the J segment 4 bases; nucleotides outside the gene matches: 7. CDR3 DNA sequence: TGCGCCAGCAGCCTTAACAGGGGCATCGGAAACACCATATATTTT. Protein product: CASSLNRGIGNTIYF.

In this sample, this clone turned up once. The CDR3 DNA reads TGTGCCAGCAGCAACGAGGAGCGGGAGAATTCTGGGGCCAACGTCCTGACTTTC. Residues: CASSNEERENSGANVLTF. The chain combines TRBV21-1 with TRBJ2-6; the D call in the table, TRBD2, was not verified against the DNA. TRBV21-1 is classified as a pseudogene. The CDR3 extends over 18 amino acids.

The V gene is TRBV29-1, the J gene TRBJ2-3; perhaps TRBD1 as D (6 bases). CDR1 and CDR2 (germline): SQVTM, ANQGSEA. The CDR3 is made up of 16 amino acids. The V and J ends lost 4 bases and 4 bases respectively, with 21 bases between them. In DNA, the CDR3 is TGCAGCGTTGGGCCCCCCACAGGGACCGTGTCAGATACGCAGTATTTT. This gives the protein CSVGPPTGTVSDTQYF.

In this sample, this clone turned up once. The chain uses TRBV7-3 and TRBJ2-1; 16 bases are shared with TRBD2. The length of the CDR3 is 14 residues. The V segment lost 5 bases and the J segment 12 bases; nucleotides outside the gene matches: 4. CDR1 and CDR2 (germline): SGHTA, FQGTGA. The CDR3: CASSPGTSGGGQFF. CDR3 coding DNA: TGTGCCAGCAGCCCAGGGACTAGCGGGGGGGGGCAGTTCTTC.

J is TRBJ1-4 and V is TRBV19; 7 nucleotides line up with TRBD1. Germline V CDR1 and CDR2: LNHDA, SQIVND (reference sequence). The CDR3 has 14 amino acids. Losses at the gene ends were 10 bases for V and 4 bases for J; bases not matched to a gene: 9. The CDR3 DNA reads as TGTGCCATTCCGGACAGGCCTTATAATGAAAAACTGTTTTTT. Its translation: CAIPDRPYNEKLFF.